The 20 T cell receptor beta chains reported below all come from one sample, sequenced in a study of T-cell reconstitution after alpha-beta-depleted transplantation in children. Unique molecular identifiers were built into the TCRbeta library. TCRdb reprocessed the PCR reads via MiXCR and lists one record per CDR3 protein. Among 500,000 to 600,000 distinct CDR3 sequences listed, about 16% were seen once. Sequenced material: PBMCs from the stem cell graft donor, taken from the stem cell graft. The receptors come from a human donor who donated a stem cell graft to a child with acute lymphoblastic leukemia.

This clonotype was seen only a few times. This chain uses TRBV5-1 with TRBJ2-3, with TRBD2 identical over 7 bases. This CDR3 is built from 16 residues. Germline CDR1 is SGHRS and CDR2 is YFSETQ. V was pared by 4 bases and J by 1 base, with 9 bases of the junction left unmatched. CDR3 sequence (DNA): TGCGCCAGCAGCGTGCGGGGGAGTGGAGGCACAGATACGCAGTATTTT. Protein: CASSVRGSGGTDTQYF.

There are a few counts of this clonotype. This chain links TRBV7-3 with TRBJ1-6; D unclear. The CDR3 is 13 amino acids. The germline V gene encodes CDR1 SGHTA and CDR2 FQGTGA. Trimming took off 5 bases at V and 14 bases at J, with 16 bases between the two ends. The CDR3 region has the DNA TGTGCCAGCAGCCCCCAAGGTAATGGGGCCCTCCACTTT. This encodes CASSPQGNGALHF.

The chain couples TRBV20-1 to TRBJ2-3, with D maybe TRBD2 (6 bases). V was cut by 5 bases and J by 0 bases, with 9 bases left in between. Per the germline V gene, CDR1 is DFQATT and CDR2 is SNEGSKA (reference sequence). The CDR3 loop spans 13 amino acids. Written as DNA, the CDR3 is TGCAGTGCTGGGGACTTTAGCACAGATACGCAGTATTTT. Encoded protein: CSAGDFSTDTQYF.

This clonotype was found a few times. The rearrangement uses TRBV29-1 and TRBJ2-5; no firm D call. The V gene lost 2 bases and the J gene lost 3 bases, with 13 bases spanning the gap. This CDR3 comprises 14 residues. Germline lookup yields CDR1 SQVTM and CDR2 ANQGSEA. CDR3 nucleotide sequence: TGCAGCGTTGAACTCCCGGTGTTGGAAGAGACCCAGTACTTC. Amino acids: CSVELPVLEETQYF.

The rearrangement links TRBV5-5 to TRBJ2-5; D may be TRBD2 (5 bases). The V gene lost 3 bases and the J gene lost 1 base, with 22 bases spanning the gap. Looked up from germline, CDR1 is SGHKS and CDR2 is YYEKEE (reference sequence). This CDR3 has 18 residues. The CDR3 protein is CASSSNLRLPGSQETQYF. DNA for the CDR3: TGTGCCAGCAGCTCGAACTTACGATTGCCGGGAAGCCAAGAGACCCAGTACTTC.

The chain employs TRBV18 and TRBJ1-4, with 8 positions matching TRBD1. CDR3 length: 16 amino acids. CDR1 and CDR2 from the germline V gene are KGHSH and LQKENI. J was trimmed by 0 bases and V by 6 bases; bases with no gene match: 6. The CDR3 DNA reads as TGTGCCAGCTCCTGGACAGGGACTGCAACTAATGAAAAACTGTTTTTT. This translates into CASSWTGTATNEKLFF.

The chain links TRBV5-1 to TRBJ2-1; 9 bases are a match to TRBD1. This CDR3 has 18 amino acids. CDR1 and CDR2 (germline): SGHRS, YFSETQ. V lost 4 bases, J lost 2 bases, and 13 bases stayed unmatched. The CDR3 DNA follows: TGCGCCAGCAGCCTGGAAACCCGGACAGGGGCGACCTACAATGAGCAGTTCTTC. Translating gives CASSLETRTGATYNEQFF.

V is TRBV6-1 and J is TRBJ2-2, with 10 bases that match TRBD2. The CDR3 consists of 16 residues. The germline gives CDR1 MNHNS, CDR2 SASEGT. V shed 3 bases, J shed 6 bases, and the junction held 7 bases outside the gene matches. In nucleotides, the CDR3 is TGTGCCAGCAGTGACAGCGGGAGGGCCCTATCCGGGGAGCTGTTTTTT. The encoded protein is CASSDSGRALSGELFF.

J is TRBJ1-2 and V is TRBV14, with D possibly TRBD1 on 5 matching bases. CDR1 SGHDN and CDR2 FVKESK come from the germline V gene. Trimming cost V 1 base and J 8 bases, with 17 bases left between them. This CDR3 is 15 amino acids long. CDR3 residues: CASSQVGDGPSGYTF. The DNA for the CDR3 is TGTGCCAGCAGCCAAGTCGGGGACGGCCCGTCAGGCTACACCTTC.

This clonotype has a count of ten or more. V and J are TRBV21-1 and TRBJ2-5; the D call TRBD2 from the table was never checked on the DNA. TRBV21-1 is given as a pseudogene. The CDR3 spans 14 residues. Written as DNA, the CDR3 is TGTGCCAGCACCCTGCCGACGGCCCAAGAGACCCAGTACTTC. It codes for CASTLPTAQETQYF.

This clonotype showed up just a few times. CDR3 loop: CASSLLLSGVPSTDTQYF. CDR3 DNA sequence: TGTGCCAGCAGTTTACTCCTTAGCGGGGTCCCTAGCACAGATACGCAGTATTTT. The rearrangement uses TRBV12-3 or TRBV12-4 and TRBJ2-3; TRBD2 agrees at 8 bases. V shed 2 bases and J 0 bases; nucleotides not matched to a gene: 10. The CDR3 length is 18 residues.

This chain links TRBV6-2 or TRBV6-3 with TRBJ1-1; D gene unclear. Germline-derived CDR1 and CDR2 are MNHEY and SVGEGT. CDR3 size: 12 residues. Trimming took 2 bases from V and 11 from J, leaving 12 bases between them. CDR3 sequence reads: CASSYGLLSAFF. In DNA form, the CDR3 reads TGTGCCAGCAGTTACGGCCTACTTAGCGCTTTCTTT.

This clonotype was seen more than once but under ten times. The rearrangement uses TRBV7-9 and TRBJ2-1; 11 positions agree with TRBD2. Per germline, CDR1 SEHNR and CDR2 FQNEAQ (reference sequence). With V trimmed by 1 base and J by 6 bases, 2 bases remained unmatched. CDR3 length equals 15 residues. CDR3 in amino acids: CASSLVTSGSNEQFF. CDR3 DNA: TGTGCCAGCAGCTTAGTAACTAGCGGGAGCAATGAGCAGTTCTTC.

The gene calls are TRBV7-9 and TRBJ1-1, with D unclear. Germline V gives CDR1 SEHNR, CDR2 FQNEAQ (reference sequence). V gave up 3 bases and J gave up 3 bases, with 11 bases separating them. The CDR3 covers 14 residues. The CDR3, as DNA: TGTGCCAGCAGCTTCTCTTTTGTATACACTGAAGCTTTCTTT. Amino acid sequence: CASSFSFVYTEAFF.

CDR3 sequence: CSVRAPGLNTEAFF. The CDR3 DNA is TGCAGCGTCCGGGCCCCAGGACTGAACACTGAAGCTTTCTTT. The rearrangement uses TRBV29-1 and TRBJ1-1; unclear D gene. CDR3 size: 14 residues. The germline V gene encodes CDR1 SQVTM and CDR2 ANQGSEA. Between the trimmed V and J ends, which lost 6 bases and 0 bases, there was a span of 14 bases. Using reference TRBV29-1 and TRBJ1-1 for the parts outside the CDR3, the full variable domain is SAVISQKPSRDICQRGTSLTIQCQVDSQVTMMFWYRQQPGQSLTLIATANQGSEATYESGFVIDKFPISRPNLTFSTLTVSNMSPEDSSIYLCSVRAPGLNTEAFFGQGTRLTVV.

The chain uses TRBV9 and TRBJ2-7, with 7 bases lining up with TRBD1. The CDR3 covers 14 residues. With 3 bases clipped from V and 4 bases from J, the junction kept 7 bases outside the gene matches. In germline, CDR1 is SGDLS, CDR2 YYNGEE. The CDR3 coding sequence is TGTGCCAGCAGCGCAGGGACAGCAGGATACGAGCAGTACTTC. It encodes CASSAGTAGYEQYF.

The chain is built from TRBV7-8 and TRBJ2-5; 7 bases line up with TRBD1. Germline V gene data show CDR1 as SGHVS and CDR2 as FQNEAQ. The V segment lost 1 base and the J segment 4 bases; nucleotides outside the gene matches: 6. This CDR3 has 15 residues. This CDR3 is CASSLGPRGTETQYF. The CDR3 DNA is TGTGCCAGCAGCTTAGGCCCCAGGGGGACAGAGACCCAGTACTTC.

Only one count was recorded for this clonotype. V usage is TRBV12-3 or TRBV12-4 and J usage is TRBJ1-5; TRBD1 matches 8 bases. This CDR3 comprises 16 residues. With 6 bases clipped from V and 2 bases from J, the junction kept 9 bases outside the gene matches. The CDR3 DNA reads as TGTGCCAGCAGGCAAGGACAGGGAGCAGGCAATCAGCCCCAGCATTTT. It is translated as CASRQGQGAGNQPQHF.

This chain connects TRBV11-1 to TRBJ2-3; D may be TRBD2 (6 bases). Trimming pared 3 bases from V and 6 bases from J, leaving 25 bases between. Germline values: CDR1 SGHAT, CDR2 FQDESV (reference sequence). The CDR3 is 18 amino acids. CDR3 region: CASSFAPGLPVEIDTQYF. The CDR3, as DNA: TGTGCCAGCAGCTTCGCCCCGGGACTCCCCGTTGAGATCGATACGCAGTATTTT. Full variable domain (outside the CDR3, taken from reference TRBV11-1 and TRBJ2-3): EAEVAQSPRYKITEKSQAVAFWCDPISGHATLYWYRQILGQGPELLVQFQDESVVDDSQLPKDRFSAERLKGVDSTLKIQPAELGDSAMYLCASSFAPGLPVEIDTQYFGPGTRLTVL.

The V call is TRBV19, the J call TRBJ1-4, with D unresolved. Trimming pared 3 bases from V and 1 base from J, leaving 6 bases between. The length of the CDR3 is 14 residues. CDR1 is LNHDA and CDR2 is SQIVND in the germline V gene (reference sequence). As DNA, the CDR3 is TGTGCCAGTAGTATCCTAGGAACTAATGAAAAACTGTTTTTT. Translated, it gives CASSILGTNEKLFF.